These 18 T cell receptor beta chains came from one sample sequenced in a study of blood T cell repertoires in COVID-19 (dated by TCRdb to the early 2020s). Libraries were built with the immunoSEQ multiplex PCR assay. This immuneACCESS table, as held by TCRdb, lists in-frame sequences with V and J called but not all clones. Of the missing ones, under half trace to an unresolved V gene in checked studies; the others have no known cause. This sample has fewer than 55,000 clones in its table, and 81% of those were observed once. The ten most abundant clones make up more than 20% of the sample. Sequenced input: peripheral blood. The receptor set was obtained from a woman of 80 years or more with COVID-19, enrolled during active disease.

With regard to this clone: One junction end does not reproduce the germline sequence, and a read error may be involved. V is TRBV6-6 and J is TRBJ2-7, with 7 bases lining up with TRBD1. Germline V lookup: CDR1 MNHNY, CDR2 SVGAGI (reference sequence). The CDR3 is 14 amino acids. This CDR3 reads CASSDSGGQERTYF. In DNA form, the CDR3 reads TGTGCCAGCAGTGACTCGGGCGGACAGGAAAGAACGTACTTC.

The J gene is TRBJ1-6, the V gene TRBV6-1, with 7 bases aligning to TRBD1. The ends lost 4 bases at V and 6 bases at J; junction bases unmatched: 9. The CDR3 consists of 16 residues. CDR1 is MNHNS, CDR2 SASEGT, per germline. The CDR3 here is CASSVGTVNFNSPLHF. CDR3 nucleotide sequence: TGTGCCAGCAGTGTCGGGACAGTCAACTTTAATTCACCCCTCCACTTT.

The chain recombines TRBV3-1 (or the pseudogene TRBV3-2) with TRBJ1-5; D is unresolved. The V gene's germline CDR1 is LGHDT and CDR2 YNNKEL (reference sequence). This CDR3 has 13 amino acids. The V end lost 4 bases, the J end lost 4 bases, and 8 bases lay between the germline ends. The CDR3 sequence: CASSRGLNQPQHF. DNA for the CDR3: TGTGCCAGCAGCCGAGGCCTTAATCAGCCCCAGCATTTT.

The V gene is TRBV9, the J gene TRBJ2-7; TRBD2 agrees at 14 bases. CDR3 length equals 16 residues. The J segment lost 5 bases and the V segment lost 4 bases, leaving 8 bases of the junction unmatched. In germline, CDR1 is SGDLS, CDR2 YYNGEE. CDR3 amino acids: CASSPRLAGGRNEQYF. The CDR3 nucleotides are TGTGCCAGCAGCCCCCGACTAGCGGGAGGGCGAAACGAGCAGTACTTC.

The J gene is TRBJ2-1, the V gene TRBV19, with TRBD2 identical over 8 bases. CDR1 and CDR2 (germline): LNHDA, SQIVND (reference sequence). Trimming at V came to 7 bases and at J to 8 bases, leaving 10 bases not matched to a gene. This CDR3 contains 14 residues. In nucleotides, the CDR3 is TGTGCCAGTAACCTGGGACTAGAATCCGATGAGCAGTTCTTC. Amino acids: CASNLGLESDEQFF.

The genes are TRBV18 and TRBJ2-2, with TRBD1 matching over 12 bases. Germline V CDR1 and CDR2: KGHSH, LQKENI. V lost 5 bases, J lost 7 bases, and 5 bases stayed unmatched. The CDR3 loop spans 15 amino acids. The CDR3 coding sequence is TGTGCCAGCTCAAAGGGACAGGGGGCCATCGGGGAGCTGTTTTTT. It translates to CASSKGQGAIGELFF.

CDR3 sequence reads: CASSQGGQGATQPQHF. CDR3 nucleotide sequence: TGCGCCAGCAGCCAAGGTGGACAGGGGGCAACTCAGCCCCAGCATTTT. The V and J genes are TRBV4-1 and TRBJ1-5, with 11 bases that match TRBD1. The J segment lost 6 bases and the V segment lost 1 base, leaving 5 bases of the junction unmatched. CDR3 length: 16 amino acids. In germline, CDR1 is MGHRA, CDR2 YSYEKL.

The V call is TRBV7-9, the J call TRBJ1-5; the match to TRBD1 covers 8 bases. The ends lost 5 bases at V and 3 bases at J; junction bases unmatched: 3. Germline CDR1 reads SEHNR; CDR2 reads FQNEAQ (reference sequence). This CDR3 contains 14 residues. CDR3 amino acids: CASSPTGDNQPQHF. CDR3 coding DNA: TGTGCCAGCAGCCCGACAGGGGACAATCAGCCCCAGCATTTT.

There are a few counts of this clone. This rearrangement joins TRBV18 to TRBJ2-7; tentatively, D is TRBD1 (6 bases). Germline V gene data show CDR1 as KGHSH and CDR2 as LQKENI. CDR3 size: 15 residues. The V end was cut by 0 bases, the J end by 1 base, with 10 bases between. CDR3 sequence (DNA): TGTGCCAGCTCACCACCACAGGGATGGTCCTACGAGCAGTACTTC. Amino acid sequence: CASSPPQGWSYEQYF.

J is TRBJ2-2 and V is TRBV28, with 10 bases that match TRBD2. Germline V lookup: CDR1 MDHEN, CDR2 SYDVKM. Trimming at V came to 6 bases and at J to 5 bases, leaving 6 bases not matched to a gene. The CDR3 extends over 15 amino acids. In DNA form, the CDR3 reads TGTGCCAGCAGAATAGCGGGAGGCGTTACCGGGGAGCTGTTTTTT. It codes for CASRIAGGVTGELFF. The full variable domain, completed using reference TRBV28 and TRBJ2-2, is DVKVTQSSRYLVKRTGEKVFLECVQDMDHENMFWYRQDPGLGLRLIYFSYDVKMKEKGDIPEGYSVSREKKERFSLILESASTNQTSMYLCASRIAGGVTGELFFGEGSRLTVL.

The CDR3 region is CASSPVGTGGLGNTIYF. In DNA form, the CDR3 reads TGTGCCAGCAGCCCCGTGGGGACAGGGGGTTTGGGAAACACCATATATTTT. The V gene is TRBV3-1 (or the pseudogene TRBV3-2), the J gene TRBJ1-3, with TRBD1 matching 11 bases. This CDR3 is 17 amino acids long. V lost 4 bases and J lost 4; bases outside the gene matches: 9. CDR1 is LGHDT, CDR2 YNNKEL, per germline (reference sequence).

This chain uses TRBV2 with TRBJ2-1; 10 positions match TRBD2. The V gene's germline CDR1 is SNHLY and CDR2 FYNNEI. The CDR3 spans 19 residues. The junction had 14 bases not matched to a gene; V was cut back by 6 bases and J by 0 bases. CDR3 residues: CASSHDSSGRESSYNEQFF. The CDR3 DNA reads as TGTGCCAGCAGCCACGACTCTAGCGGGAGAGAGAGCTCCTACAATGAGCAGTTCTTC.

This rearrangement joins TRBV18 to TRBJ2-1; 7 bases line up with TRBD1. This CDR3 has 16 residues. V shed 3 bases and J 4 bases; nucleotides not matched to a gene: 9. Germline V gives CDR1 KGHSH, CDR2 LQKENI. The CDR3 loop reads CASSPVSGGSYNEQFF. Here the CDR3 DNA reads TGTGCCAGCTCACCTGTTTCAGGGGGATCTTACAATGAGCAGTTCTTC.

This clone is medium-sized in the sample. The genes are TRBV7-9 and TRBJ2-1; 9 bases line up with TRBD2. CDR1 and CDR2 (germline): SEHNR, FQNEAQ (reference sequence). Unmatched junction bases numbered 12, after V lost 5 bases and J lost 7 bases. The CDR3 spans 16 residues. For the CDR3, the DNA is TGTGCCAGCAGCCCTCTCGCGGGAGGGCTGCTGAATGAGCAGTTCTTC. It codes for CASSPLAGGLLNEQFF.

V gene TRBV7-2 combines with J gene TRBJ2-1, with 8 bases matching TRBD1. CDR3 length: 17 amino acids. In germline, CDR1 is SGHTA, CDR2 FQGNSA. The ends lost 5 bases at V and 0 bases at J; junction bases unmatched: 9. The CDR3 loop reads CASSQGQVGVSYNEQFF. The CDR3 DNA reads as TGTGCCAGCAGCCAGGGACAGGTCGGGGTCTCCTACAATGAGCAGTTCTTC.

The chain combines TRBV29-1 with TRBJ1-3; D unclear. CDR3 length: 14 amino acids. Germline-derived CDR1 and CDR2 are SQVTM and ANQGSEA. V was shortened by 5 bases and J by 4 bases, with 15 bases between the two germline ends. CDR3 nucleotides: TGCAGCGTTCTTCTCGTCGGAGAGGGAAACACCATATATTTT. Its protein product is CSVLLVGEGNTIYF.

The chain employs TRBV13 and TRBJ2-2; D gene unclear. V was trimmed by 3 bases and J by 2 bases, leaving 13 bases between them. The CDR3 has 16 residues. CDR1 PRHDT and CDR2 FYEKMQ come from the germline V gene (reference sequence). In DNA form, the CDR3 reads TGTGCCAGCAGCTTCAGACTCACAATAAACACCGGGGAGCTGTTTTTT. This translates into CASSFRLTINTGELFF. Full variable domain (remainder filled in from reference TRBV13 and TRBJ2-2): AAGVIQSPRHLIKEKRETATLKCYPIPRHDTVYWYQQGPGQDPQFLISFYEKMQSDKGSIPDRFSAQQFSDYHSELNMSSLELGDSALYFCASSFRLTINTGELFFGEGSRLTVL.

The chain carries TRBV11-3 and TRBJ2-1; the match to TRBD2 covers 7 bases. The CDR3 is made up of 14 amino acids. After removal of 3 bases from V and 10 bases from J, the junction contained 9 bases not matched to a gene. Germline V gene lookup returns CDR1 SGHNT and CDR2 YENEEA. The CDR3 DNA reads as TGTGCCAGCAGCTTGGGGAGACTAGCCCGAGAGCAGTTCTTC. Translating it yields CASSLGRLAREQFF.